This T cell receptor beta chain was sequenced in a study of blood T cell repertoires in COVID-19. Overall study context: Italy, Spain and the United States were the sources of the convalescent and acute COVID-19 samples. PBMCs, B-cell-depleted T cells, or T cells were the source of the cDNA or gDNA that made up the material.

CDR1 is ENHRY, CDR2 SYGVKD, per germline. V lost 3 bases and J 6 bases, leaving 14 bases between the germline ends. The CDR3 is made up of 14 amino acids. TCRdb's table, derived via immunoSEQ multiplex PCR, lists solely in-frame clones and lacks some. The repertoire holds about 440,000 clones, with around nine tenths as singletons. This TCR came from a woman aged 18-29 years with acute COVID-19. This rearrangement joins TRBV10-3 to TRBJ1-2, with a possible D match to TRBD1 (6 bases). Sequenced: PBMCs or T cells enriched from blood (not recorded which). CDR3 DNA sequence: TGTGCCATCAGTGACCCTACAGGGATCGATGGCTACACCTTC. Its protein is CAISDPTGIDGYTF.